This T cell receptor (beta chain) was sequenced during a study of T cells in localized non-small cell lung cancer. Study results and limitations: Heterogeneity stays possible, as sequencing covered only one tumor region. Across samples, adjacent lung featured a median roughly 50 of the top 100 tumor clones. Of the tissues analyzed, uninvolved adjacent lung showed maximal T cell clonality, greater than tumor.

TCRdb's copy holds only in-frame clones and misses some; the assay was immunoSEQ multiplex PCR. The sample carries about 37,000 clones, about 91% recorded once. On this clone itself: The antigen remains unidentified.

The junction had 5 bases not matched to a gene; V was cut back by 2 bases and J by 4 bases. The CDR3 has 14 amino acids. In germline, CDR1 is KGHSH, CDR2 LQKENI. The source is a female donor over 55 with stage II lung adenocarcinoma. Here the sequenced sample was peripheral blood mononuclear cells, taken before any cancer treatment. The chain couples TRBV18 to TRBJ2-7; 7 bases agree with TRBD2. CDR3 bases: TGTGCCAGCTCACCAGGGCGGGAGTCTTACGAGCAGTACTTC. The encoded protein is CASSPGRESYEQYF.